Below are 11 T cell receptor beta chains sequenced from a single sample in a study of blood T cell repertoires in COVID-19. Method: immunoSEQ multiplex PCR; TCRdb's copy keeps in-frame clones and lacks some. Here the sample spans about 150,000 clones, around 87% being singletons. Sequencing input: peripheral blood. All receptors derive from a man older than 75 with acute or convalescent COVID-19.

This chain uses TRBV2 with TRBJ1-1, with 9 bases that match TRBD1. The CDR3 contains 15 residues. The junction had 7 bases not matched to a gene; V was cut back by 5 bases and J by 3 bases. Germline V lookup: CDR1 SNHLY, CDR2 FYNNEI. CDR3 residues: CASSLETGGYTEAFF. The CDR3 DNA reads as TGTGCCAGCAGTCTCGAGACAGGGGGATACACTGAAGCTTTCTTT.

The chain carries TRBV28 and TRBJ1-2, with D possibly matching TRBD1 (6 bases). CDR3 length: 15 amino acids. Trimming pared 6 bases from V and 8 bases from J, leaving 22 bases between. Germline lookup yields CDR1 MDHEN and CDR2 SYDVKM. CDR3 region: CASSLGGQGRLGYTF. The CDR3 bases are TGTGCCAGCAGCCTTGGTGGGCAGGGGCGGCTGGGCTACACCTTC.

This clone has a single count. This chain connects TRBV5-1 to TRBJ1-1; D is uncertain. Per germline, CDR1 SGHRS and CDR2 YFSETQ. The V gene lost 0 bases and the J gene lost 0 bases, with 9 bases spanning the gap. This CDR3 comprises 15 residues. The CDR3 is CASSLGQDMNTEAFF. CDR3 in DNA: TGCGCCAGCAGCTTGGGGCAGGATATGAACACTGAAGCTTTCTTT.

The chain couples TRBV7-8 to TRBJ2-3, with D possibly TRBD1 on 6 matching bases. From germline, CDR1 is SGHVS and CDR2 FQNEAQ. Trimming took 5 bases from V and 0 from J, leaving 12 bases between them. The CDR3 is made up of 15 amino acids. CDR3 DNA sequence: TGTGCCAGCAGCGTACAGGGAAAGAGCACAGATACGCAGTATTTT. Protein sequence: CASSVQGKSTDTQYF.

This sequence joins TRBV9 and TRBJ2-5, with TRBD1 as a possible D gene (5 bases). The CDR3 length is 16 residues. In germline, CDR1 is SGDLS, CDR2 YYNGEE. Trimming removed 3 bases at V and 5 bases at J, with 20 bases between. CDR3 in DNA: TGTGCCAGCAGCGCCCCGTGGCAGGGATTAGGGGAGACCCAGTACTTC. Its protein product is CASSAPWQGLGETQYF.

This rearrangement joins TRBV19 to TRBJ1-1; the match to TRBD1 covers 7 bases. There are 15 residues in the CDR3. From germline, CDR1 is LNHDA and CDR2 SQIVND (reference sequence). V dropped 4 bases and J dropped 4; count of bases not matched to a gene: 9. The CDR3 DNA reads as TGTGCCAGTAGTAGATTAACAGGGGTTGGCACTGAAGCTTTCTTT. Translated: CASSRLTGVGTEAFF. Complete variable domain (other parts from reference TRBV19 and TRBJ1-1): DGGITQSPKYLFRKEGQNVTLSCEQNLNHDAMYWYRQDPGQGLRLIYYSQIVNDFQKGDIAEGYSVSREKKESFPLTVTSAQKNPTAFYLCASSRLTGVGTEAFFGQGTRLTVV.

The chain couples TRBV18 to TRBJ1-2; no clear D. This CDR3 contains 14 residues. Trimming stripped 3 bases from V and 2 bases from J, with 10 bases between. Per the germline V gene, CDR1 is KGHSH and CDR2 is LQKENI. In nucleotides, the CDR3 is TGTGCCAGCTCACCTTCTCCAGGAAACTATGGCTACACCTTC. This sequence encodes CASSPSPGNYGYTF.

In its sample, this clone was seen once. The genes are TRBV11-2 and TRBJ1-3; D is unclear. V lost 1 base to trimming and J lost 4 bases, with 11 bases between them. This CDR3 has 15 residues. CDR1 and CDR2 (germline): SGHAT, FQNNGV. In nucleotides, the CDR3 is TGTGCCAGCAGCTTAGCCCTAATTCGGGGAAACACCATATATTTT. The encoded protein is CASSLALIRGNTIYF.

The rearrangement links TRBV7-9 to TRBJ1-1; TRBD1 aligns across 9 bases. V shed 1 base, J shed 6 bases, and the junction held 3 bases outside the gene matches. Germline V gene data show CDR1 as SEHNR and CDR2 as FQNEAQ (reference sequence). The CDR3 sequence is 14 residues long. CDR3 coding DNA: TGTGCCAGCAGCTTAGGACAGGGGGTCTCTGAAGCTTTCTTT. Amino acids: CASSLGQGVSEAFF.

This CDR3 is CASSLPGNYGYTF. As DNA, the CDR3 is TGTGCCAGCAGCTTACCAGGAAACTATGGCTACACCTTC. The chain has TRBV7-9 and TRBJ1-2; no firm D call. The V end lost 2 bases, the J end lost 2 bases, and 6 bases lay between the germline ends. The CDR3 is 13 amino acids. Germline lookup yields CDR1 SEHNR and CDR2 FQNEAQ (reference sequence).

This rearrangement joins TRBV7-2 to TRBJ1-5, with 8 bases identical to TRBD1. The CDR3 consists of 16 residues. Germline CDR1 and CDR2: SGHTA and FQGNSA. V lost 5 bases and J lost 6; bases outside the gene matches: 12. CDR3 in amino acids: CASSPRTGTPFQPQHF. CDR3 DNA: TGTGCCAGCAGCCCGAGGACAGGGACACCCTTTCAGCCCCAGCATTTT.